This entry concerns a single T cell receptor (beta chain). The data stem from a study of T cells after posttransplantation cyclophosphamide. The method was immunoSEQ multiplex PCR; TCRdb's version includes in-frame clones alone and lacks a portion of them. This sample includes roughly 35,000 clones with no singletons; its ten biggest clones take up 0.95% to 1.5%. The specimen was PBMCs. This receptor was identified in a girl aged 5-17 years in good health, CMV-negative, and a related stem cell transplant donor.

CDR3 in DNA: TGTGCCAGCAGCAGACAGGGGCTGCATTCTAACTATGGCTACACCTTC. Residues: CASSRQGLHSNYGYTF. The gene calls are TRBV7-9 and TRBJ1-2, with TRBD1 matching 8 bases. The CDR3 is made up of 16 amino acids. V lost 5 bases, J lost 0 bases, and 8 bases stayed unmatched. CDR1 and CDR2 (germline): SEHNR, FQNEAQ (reference sequence).